This T cell receptor (beta chain) is from a study of cytomegalovirus exposure and HLA in healthy donors (dated by TCRdb to about 2017). Study-wide context: An earlier analysis of approximately 600 of the donors reported 250 to 350 Gb of sequence data and around 120 million unique TCR beta sequences from 190 million or so T cells. The aim of the study was to test whether cataloging public T cell receptors could identify signatures of past pathogen exposure. High-throughput TCR immunosequencing, statistical association of individual TCRs with disease status, and machine learning were combined to predict cytomegalovirus infection status. In a later analysis, previously published TCR beta repertoires from several hundred donors were re-analyzed and high-resolution HLA genotyping was added so that TCR occurrence patterns could be studied. The genetic ancestry cluster associated with self-reported Caucasian donors included 81% of the 300 to 400 genotyped donors. Using immunosequencing, the study profiled T cell repertoires from some 670 subjects and related those repertoires to cytomegalovirus serostatus. Typing coverage differed by locus: A, B, C, DRB1 and DQB1 were typed in roughly 620-630 donors, DQA1 in roughly 510, DPA1 in approximately 600, and DPB1 in 472. In a later genetic analysis, genome-wide SNP genotypes for about 55% of the roughly 700 donors were used, and that subset was treated as a discovery cohort. Donor age, sex, ethnicity and CMV serostatus were compiled alongside the repertoire data. An earlier analysis of 587 of the donors used high-throughput TCR beta sequencing to judge whether each TCR beta V gene segment behaved as functional or pseudogenic. In addition to the first cohort of 500 to 850 subjects, a separate validation cohort of approximately 110 different subjects was used. An early release covering roughly 640 HLA-typed donors comprised about 290 gigabases of sequencing data and tens of millions of unique TCR sequences. Across approximately 420 genotyped donors of the cohort, an average of about 200,000 unique TCR beta nucleotide sequences per donor were sequenced, and approximately 17% of those sequences were non-productive. Both class I and class II loci were covered by HLA typing, at four-digit resolution. All discovery cohort repertoires had been generated using a single sequencing platform. Because of strong linkage in the cohort, roughly five DR-DQ haplotypes were treated as single units for association and clustering. In the later analysis, no new phenotypic data were used to find candidate immune exposures; instead, reliance was placed on TCR beta sequences and their occurrence across donors. General study outcomes and caveats: In this cohort, only TCR beta chains were sequenced, and detectable features were limited by the absence of alpha or paired-chain data. The 87-base-pair reads could not distinguish some IMGT-functional V segments, including TRBV6-2 and TRBV6-3, so those segments were excluded. In a later analysis, HLA-associated TCR beta chains showed more clonal expansion and lower generation probabilities than non-associated chains that were equally common. According to a later analysis, most CMV-associated TCR beta chains appeared to be HLA-restricted, and the HLA associations seemed to be driven largely by CMV exposure. In the study, some 160 TCR beta chains were listed as associated with cytomegalovirus. Because HLA typing was missing for some donors at each locus, association tests included only the typed subset. A cluster of highly shared sequence variants was judged likely to be a technical artifact of the sequencing pipeline. Immune exposure information for the cohort was limited to CMV serostatus. Several of the top co-occurrence clusters appeared to be linked to parvovirus B19, influenza, CMV and Epstein-Barr virus, according to a later analysis. Across donors, most TCR sequences were observed very rarely, whereas some public TCRs were present in many individuals. In an earlier analysis of over 550 of the donors, most TCR beta V segments were observed in productive rearrangements about 87% or about 30% of the time, broadly matching IMGT annotations. In vitro tests confirmed that a few of the cytomegalovirus-associated TCR beta chains recognize cytomegalovirus antigens. When HLA alleles, especially DR and DQ, strongly co-occurred, attributing TCR associations to individual alleles was difficult. Sequencing depth was assumed to be roughly uniform across donors in the presence/absence analyses, though that assumption may not hold. Specific HLA alleles were associated with around 18,000 TCR beta sequences at a false discovery rate of 0.05 in a later analysis. The earlier analysis of around 600 of the donors excluded over 15 rarely observed V segments, including chromosome 9 orphons, because counts were too low. A further reported finding was that TCR beta sequences accurately predicted the HLA-A and HLA-B alleles for most subjects in the first cohort. It was suggested by the authors that the approach could potentially be generalized to other disease states and immunological phenotypes. In a later analysis, TCR association rates were found to vary across HLA loci, with the most associated TCRs seen for DRB1 alleles and the fewest for HLA-C alleles. Compared with the 666-donor mean, donors in an Asian-associated ancestry cluster had fewer N-insertions in productive TCRs, according to a later genetic analysis. In both the original and validation cohorts, the classifier was reported to diagnose cytomegalovirus status with high specificity and sensitivity. A later genetic analysis associated a missense DCLRE1C variant with V-gene and J-gene trimming of TCR beta chains, and an independent cohort replicated the association. Linkage disequilibrium might explain the correlated functional status among segregating V segments, but an unknown experimental factor could not be excluded.

The cohort comprised some 680 healthy bone marrow donors. Cohort members were all nominally healthy when sampled, although unrecorded immune exposures were likely present. The donor was CMV seronegative and belonged to the group of 352 seronegative cohort members. Each donor provided a peripheral blood sample, and peripheral blood mononuclear cells were used for TCR beta sequencing. The Qiagen DNeasy Blood Extraction Kit was used to extract genomic DNA from the blood cell samples. The protocol used for the library was the immunoSEQ multiplex PCR assay. The multiplex PCR relied on a mix of 60 forward primers for TCR Vbeta segments and 13 reverse primers for TCR Jbeta segments. A multiplex PCR assay on genomic DNA amplified the CDR3 region of rearranged TCR beta genes. The amplified TCR beta libraries were sequenced on the Illumina HiSeq System as 87-base-pair reads. The authors' analysis ran thus. A later analysis counted some 74 million unique TCR beta chains across the 666 repertoires, and around 9.9 million of these chains were shared by at least two donors. Raw reads were error-corrected and collapsed into unique sequences with a nearest-neighbor algorithm that merged closely related sequences to remove PCR and sequencing errors. CDR3 sequences were aligned to IMGT reference sequences to assign V, D and J gene segments. For a sequence to be retained, a match of at least six nucleotides to both a V gene segment and a J gene segment was required. A rearrangement counted as productive if the CDR3 had no stop codons and remained in frame with V and J, and every other rearrangement counted as non-productive. Following IMGT convention, CDR3 was defined as the stretch from the second conserved V-encoded cysteine up to the conserved J-encoded phenylalanine. Sequences without an unambiguous match to a single V gene segment were excluded from the earlier analysis of 587 of the donors. In an earlier analysis of approximately 590 of the donors, a V segment was called functional when productive rearrangements were above 56.7%, and segregating when the standard deviation between donors exceeded 5%. A statistical classification framework was built for diagnosing cytomegalovirus status from the catalog of TCR beta chain sequences. A later analysis assigned V and J genes by comparing TCR nucleotide sequences with IMGT/GENE-DB human TR gene sequences. The TCRdist pipeline was used in a later analysis to assign CDR3 sequences and most-parsimonious VDJ recombination scenarios. In a later analysis, each TCR beta chain was defined by its CDR3 amino acid sequence together with its V-gene family, and reads without a unique V-gene family were excluded. A later analysis removed several hundred highly shared, low-generation-probability nucleotide sequences to deal with suspected cross-contamination and a sequencing artifact. A later analysis calculated a clonal expansion index for each public chain from normalized within-repertoire ranks of inferred template counts. Generation probabilities in a later analysis came from a VDJ recombination model fitted to out-of-frame rearrangements, and those results were checked against IGoR. Hypergeometric tests were used in a later analysis to score TCR-TCR, TCR-HLA and TCR-CMV co-occurrence, with a repertoire-size bias correction applied to the TCR pairs. In a later analysis, false discovery rates were estimated by permuting HLA or CMV assignments 20 times. In a later analysis, co-occurring TCRs were grouped using DBSCAN, and TCRdist sequence similarity was added for clustering within HLA-allele-positive subsets. Repertoires with fewer than 30,000 or more than 120,000 public chains, plus five repertoires with anomalous nucleotide sharing, were excluded from co-occurrence clustering. TCRdb took this table from immuneACCESS and kept in-frame rearrangements with V and J called. Such tables lack part of the clones; where checked against another copy, unresolved V genes explain under half of the gap, and the rest is unexplained. The V and J calls and clone size were taken over from that table, and D and trimming were inferred from the DNA. This sample holds 100,000 to 150,000 clones; 70% to 85% were observed only once. More than 1.5% of the sample is held by the ten biggest clonotypes.

Comment on this clone: The specificity of this receptor is unknown. Base qualities are missing; no much larger clone stands one base away.

The CDR3 runs 14 residues from the cysteine to the phenylalanine. The sequence is cut down to CDR3 DNA, 42 bases in frame from base 1. V loses 2 bases, J loses 3 bases, and the germline ends lie 9 bases apart. The CDR1 and CDR2 encoded by the germline V gene are SGHTS and YDEGEE. The rearranged segments are TRBV5-8 and TRBJ1-3; D gene: possibly TRBD1, on 6 matching bases. The sequenced material came from PBMCs. The TCR originated in a boy between 10 and 17 years old in good health and CMV-seronegative. This receptor carries the CDR3 CASSLTGYGNTIYF. In nucleotide form, the sequence is TGTGCCAGCAGCTTAACAGGGTATGGAAACACCATATATTTT.